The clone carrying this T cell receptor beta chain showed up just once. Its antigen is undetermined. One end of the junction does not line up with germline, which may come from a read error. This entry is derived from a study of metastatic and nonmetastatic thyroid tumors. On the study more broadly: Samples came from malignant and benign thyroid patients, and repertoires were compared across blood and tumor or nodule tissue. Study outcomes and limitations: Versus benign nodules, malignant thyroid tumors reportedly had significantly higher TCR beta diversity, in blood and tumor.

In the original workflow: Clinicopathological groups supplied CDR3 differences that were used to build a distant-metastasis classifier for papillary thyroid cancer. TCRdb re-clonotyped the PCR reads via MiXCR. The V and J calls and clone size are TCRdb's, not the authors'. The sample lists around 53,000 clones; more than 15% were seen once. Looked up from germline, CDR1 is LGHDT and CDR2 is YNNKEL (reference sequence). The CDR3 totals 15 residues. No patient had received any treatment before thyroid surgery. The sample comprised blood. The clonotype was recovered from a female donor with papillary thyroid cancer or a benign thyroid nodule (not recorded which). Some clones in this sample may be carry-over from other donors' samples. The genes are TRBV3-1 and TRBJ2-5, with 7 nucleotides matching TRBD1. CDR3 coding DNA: TGTGCCAGCAGCCATCCCTACAGGGGCTACGAGACCCACTACTTC. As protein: CASSHPYRGYETHYF.